These 21 T cell receptor beta chains were all obtained from the same sample, sequenced in a study of T cell repertoires in cytomegalovirus infection. In TCRdb, the reads were re-called with MiXCR into one record per CDR3 protein. The table records a few hundred thousand distinct CDR3 sequences, approximately 26% of them present only once. The source material was PBMCs. All receptors derive from a human donor in good health (CMV status not recorded). Some clones in this sample may be carry-over from other donors' samples.

This clonotype was observed a handful of times. CDR3 in DNA: TGTGCCAGCAGCTTCCCCCAGGGCCCCTCTGATGAGCAGTTCTTC. Protein product: CASSFPQGPSDEQFF. The chain employs TRBV7-2 and TRBJ2-1, with a tentative D call TRBD1 (5 bases). CDR3 length: 15 residues. Trimming shortened V by 3 bases and J by 8 bases, and 17 bases separated the two germline ends. Germline V CDR1 and CDR2: SGHTA, FQGNSA.

As to this clonotype: One junction end disagrees with the germline gene, perhaps due to a read error. The V gene is TRBV5-3, the J gene TRBJ2-1; tentative D call: TRBD1 (5 bases). TRBV5-3 is treated as an ORF (open reading frame) with a function not yet certain. The CDR3 totals 11 residues. CDR3: CASSSQGEQFF. The DNA for the CDR3 is TGTGCCAGCAGCTCCCAGGGTGAGCAGTTCTTC.

The chain joins TRBV10-2 to TRBJ2-7; D possibly uses TRBD1 or TRBD2 (6 bases each). CDR1 is WSHSY and CDR2 is SAAADI in the germline V gene. The CDR3 length is 14 residues. Between the trimmed V and J ends, which lost 4 bases and 0 bases, there was a span of 10 bases. For the CDR3, the DNA is TGCGCCAGCAGTGCCGGGGGCCGCTCCTACGAGCAGTACGTC. Its translation is CASSAGGRSYEQYV.

This clonotype showed up many times. V and J are TRBV4-3 and TRBJ1-1; D might be TRBD1 (6 bases). Deletions cut 1 base from V and 5 bases from J, with 20 bases between. The germline gives CDR1 LGHNA, CDR2 YSLEER. The CDR3 contains 17 residues. CDR3 loop: CASSQASNRALGTEAFF. In DNA, the CDR3 is TGCGCCAGCAGCCAAGCTTCGAACAGGGCTCTTGGGACTGAAGCTTTCTTT.

This clonotype has ten or more counts. The chain employs TRBV11-2 and TRBJ2-4; 7 positions agree with TRBD1. Trimming removed 7 bases from V and 7 bases from J; junction bases left unmatched: 7. CDR1 and CDR2 from the germline V gene are SGHAT and FQNNGV. This CDR3 has 13 residues. In nucleotides, the CDR3 is TGTGCCAGCATAGAGACAGGGATCAACATTCAGTACTTC. Its translation is CASIETGINIQYF. Full variable domain (outside the CDR3, taken from reference TRBV11-2 and TRBJ2-4): EAGVAQSPRYKIIEKRQSVAFWCNPISGHATLYWYQQILGQGPKLLIQFQNNGVVDDSQLPKDRFSAERLKGVDSTLKIQPAKLEDSAVYLCASIETGINIQYFGAGTRLSVL.

The chain recombines TRBV20-1 with TRBJ2-1; 7 nucleotides align to TRBD2. The junction had 11 bases not matched to a gene; V was cut back by 5 bases and J by 4 bases. The CDR3 has 15 residues. Germline loops: CDR1 DFQATT, CDR2 SNEGSKA (reference sequence). CDR3 region: CSAGGGVPPYNEQFF. CDR3 nucleotide sequence: TGCAGTGCTGGGGGGGGAGTACCACCATACAATGAGCAGTTCTTC.

This clonotype was seen a single time. CDR3 loop: CASSKGQGAYGANVLTF. CDR3 coding DNA: TGTGCCAGTAGTAAGGGACAGGGGGCATATGGGGCCAACGTCCTGACTTTC. The chain employs TRBV19 and TRBJ2-6; the match to TRBD1 covers 12 bases. Germline loops: CDR1 LNHDA, CDR2 SQIVND (reference sequence). V lost 4 bases and J lost 3; bases outside the gene matches: 4. CDR3 length: 17 amino acids.

A few counts support this clonotype. The chain has TRBV12-3 or TRBV12-4 and TRBJ2-7; a weak D match, TRBD2 (6 bases). The CDR3 is 14 residues long. Trimming left V 6 bases short and J 0 bases short, with 12 bases between. Here the CDR3 reads CASRAGFSSYEQYF. The CDR3 DNA reads TGTGCCAGCAGGGCGGGATTCAGCTCCTACGAGCAGTACTTC.

The table lists this clonotype with many counts. This chain links TRBV7-8 with TRBJ2-5; 9 nucleotides agree with TRBD2. The CDR3 spans 17 residues. From germline, CDR1 is SGHVS and CDR2 FQNEAQ. The V segment lost 2 bases and the J segment 0 bases; nucleotides outside the gene matches: 7. The CDR3 sequence is CASSLWAQREDQETQYF. CDR3 DNA: TGTGCCAGCAGCTTATGGGCCCAGCGGGAGGACCAAGAGACCCAGTACTTC.

This chain uses TRBV10-3 with TRBJ2-3; D is unclear. The CDR3 spans 16 residues. V was clipped by 3 bases and J by 2 bases, with 15 bases between them. Germline assignment: CDR1 ENHRY and CDR2 SYGVKD. In DNA, the CDR3 is TGTGCCATCAGTGAAAACTCCGCAGCCTACACAGATACGCAGTATTTT. It encodes CAISENSAAYTDTQYF.

This clonotype came up many times. The chain couples TRBV7-9 to TRBJ2-1; 11 bases agree with TRBD2. CDR1 and CDR2 (germline): SEHNR, FQNEAQ (reference sequence). V lost 1 base and J lost 8; bases outside the gene matches: 4. The CDR3 spans 15 residues. Here the CDR3 reads CASSLELAGAYEQFF. The CDR3 nucleotides read TGTGCCAGCAGCTTAGAACTAGCGGGAGCCTATGAGCAGTTCTTC.

This clonotype has ten or more counts. This chain joins TRBV4-2 and TRBJ1-4; TRBD1 is a possible D gene (6 bases). Trimming removed 0 bases at V and 6 bases at J, with 14 bases between. The CDR3 contains 16 residues. Germline CDR1 and CDR2: LGHNA and YNFKEQ. As DNA, the CDR3 is TGTGCCAGCAGCCAAGAGAGCAGGGGCGGTGATGAAAAACTGTTTTTT. As protein: CASSQESRGGDEKLFF.

The rearrangement uses TRBV29-1 and TRBJ2-7; TRBD2 might be the D (6 bases). The CDR3 runs to 13 residues. Germline V lookup: CDR1 SQVTM, CDR2 ANQGSEA. Trimming took off 5 bases at V and 3 bases at J, with 14 bases between the two ends. DNA for the CDR3: TGCAGCGTTAAGATAGTTAGCGGCTACGAGCAGTACTTC. This encodes CSVKIVSGYEQYF.

A few counts support this clonotype. V gene TRBV2 combines with J gene TRBJ1-2; weak D call: TRBD1 (5 bases). Germline loops: CDR1 SNHLY, CDR2 FYNNEI. V shed 9 bases and J shed 4 bases, with 18 bases lying between them. The CDR3 spans 14 residues. This CDR3 reads CASDQGARIYGYTF. The CDR3, as DNA: TGTGCCAGTGACCAGGGTGCCCGGATCTATGGCTACACCTTC.

The chain employs TRBV4-2 and TRBJ2-2, with TRBD2 identical over 7 bases. Germline V lookup: CDR1 LGHNA, CDR2 YNFKEQ. The J segment lost 8 bases and the V segment lost 0 bases, leaving 12 bases of the junction unmatched. The CDR3 loop spans 17 amino acids. The CDR3 reads CASSQEAGLAVAGELFF. The CDR3 DNA follows: TGTGCCAGCAGCCAAGAAGCGGGGCTAGCGGTTGCTGGGGAGCTGTTTTTT.

V is TRBV18 and J is TRBJ2-3; 7 bases are a match to TRBD2. The V gene's germline CDR1 is KGHSH and CDR2 LQKENI. There are 17 residues in the CDR3. Losses at the gene ends were 5 bases for V and 5 bases for J; bases not matched to a gene: 16. This CDR3 reads CASSSLPGDYIKDTQYF. DNA of the CDR3: TGTGCCAGCTCATCCCTGCCGGGGGACTACATCAAAGATACGCAGTATTTT.

The rearrangement joins TRBV19 to TRBJ1-1, with D uncertain. The CDR3 is made up of 12 amino acids. Trimming cost V 3 bases and J 5 bases, with 7 bases left between them. Germline values: CDR1 LNHDA, CDR2 SQIVND (reference sequence). The CDR3 spells CASSMFGTEAFF. The CDR3 bases are TGTGCCAGTAGTATGTTTGGGACTGAAGCTTTCTTT.

The CDR3 bases are TGTGCCAGCAGCTTAGACGGCCGGAGGAACACTGAAGCTTTCTTT. This codes for CASSLDGRRNTEAFF. V gene TRBV11-1 combines with J gene TRBJ1-1; the D is unclear. Germline V CDR1 and CDR2: SGHAT, FQDESV (reference sequence). Trimming took off 1 base at V and 1 base at J, with 10 bases between the two ends. The CDR3 covers 15 residues.

This clonotype was seen a few times. The chain couples TRBV11-3 to TRBJ2-3; no clear D. V was trimmed by 5 bases and J by 6 bases, leaving 15 bases between them. CDR1 SGHNT and CDR2 YENEEA come from the germline V gene. The CDR3 runs to 14 residues. CDR3 loop: CASSPDPLIDTQYF. The CDR3 nucleotides read TGTGCCAGCAGCCCAGACCCCCTCATCGATACGCAGTATTTT.

This clonotype was counted between two and nine times. The J gene is TRBJ1-3, the V gene TRBV7-9; D is ambiguous. Trimming removed 5 bases from V and 2 bases from J, with 16 bases in between. CDR1 and CDR2 from the germline V gene are SEHNR and FQNEAQ (reference sequence). This CDR3 spans 16 amino acids. The CDR3 DNA follows: TGTGCCAGCAGCAACGCGACGGTCCAAACTGGAAACACCATATATTTT. Amino acid sequence: CASSNATVQTGNTIYF.

The chain employs TRBV10-2 and TRBJ1-3; D gene ambiguous. Trimming shortened V by 3 bases and J by 0 bases, and 12 bases separated the two germline ends. Germline V CDR1 and CDR2: WSHSY, SAAADI. The CDR3 loop spans 16 amino acids. The DNA of the CDR3 is TGCGCCAGCAGTGACCCCGGACCTCTCTCTGGAAACACCATATATTTT. Residues: CASSDPGPLSGNTIYF.